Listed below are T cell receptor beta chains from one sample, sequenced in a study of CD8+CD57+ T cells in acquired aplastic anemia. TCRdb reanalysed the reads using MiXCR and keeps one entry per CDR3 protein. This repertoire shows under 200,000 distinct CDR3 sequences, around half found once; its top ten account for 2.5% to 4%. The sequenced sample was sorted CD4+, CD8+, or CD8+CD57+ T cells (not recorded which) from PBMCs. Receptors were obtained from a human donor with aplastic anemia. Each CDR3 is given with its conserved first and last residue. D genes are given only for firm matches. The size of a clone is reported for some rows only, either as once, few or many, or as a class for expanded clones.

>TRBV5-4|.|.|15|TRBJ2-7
CASSFTGIANYEQYF
TGTGCCAGCAGCTTCACAGGGATAGCCAACTACGAGCAGTACTTC
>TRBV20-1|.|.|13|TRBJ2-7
CSARVGRGYEQCF
TGCAGCGCTAGAGTGGGCAGGGGCTACGAGCAGTGCTTC
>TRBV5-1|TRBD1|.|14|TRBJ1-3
CASTRGTEGNTIYF
TGCGCCAGCACCAGGGGGACAGAAGGAAACACCATATATTTT
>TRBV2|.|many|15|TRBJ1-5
CASSPLQGPNQPQHF
TGTGCCAGCAGCCCACTTCAGGGGCCCAATCAGCCCCAGCATTTT
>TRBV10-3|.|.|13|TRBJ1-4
CAISLGTTEKLFF
TGTGCCATCAGTTTGGGGACGACAGAAAAACTGTTTTTT
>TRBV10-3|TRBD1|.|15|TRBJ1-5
CAIKSGQGARQPQHF
TGTGCCATCAAGTCAGGACAGGGGGCGCGTCAGCCCCAGCATTTT
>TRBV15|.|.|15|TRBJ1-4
CATSRGQATNEKLFF
TGTGCCACCAGCAGAGGACAGGCAACTAATGAAAAACTGTTTTTT
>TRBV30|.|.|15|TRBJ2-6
CAWTPLGVGANVLTF
TGTGCCTGGACTCCATTGGGGGTTGGGGCCAACGTCCTGACTTTC
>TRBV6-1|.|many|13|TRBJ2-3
CASSRQTTDTQYF
TGTGCCAGCAGTCGGCAGACCACAGATACGCAGTATTTT
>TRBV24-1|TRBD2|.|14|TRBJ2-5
CATSDPAGGETQYF
TGTGCCACCAGTGACCCAGCGGGAGGTGAGACCCAGTACTTC
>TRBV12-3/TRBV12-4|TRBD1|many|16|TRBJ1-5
CASSPSGTGRAQPQHF
TGTGCCAGCAGTCCCTCCGGGACAGGGAGGGCTCAGCCCCAGCATTTT
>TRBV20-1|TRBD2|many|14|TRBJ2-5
CSAPAGSYQETQYF
TGCAGTGCCCCAGCGGGATCGTACCAAGAGACCCAGTACTTC
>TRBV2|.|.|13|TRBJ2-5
CATQQELQETQYF
TGTGCCACTCAACAGGAGTTACAAGAGACCCAGTACTTC
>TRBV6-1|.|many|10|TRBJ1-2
CASSEAGGTF
TGTGCCAGCAGTGAAGCGGGCGGCACCTTC
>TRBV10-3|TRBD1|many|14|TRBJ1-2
CAISGEQGAFGYTF
TGTGCCATCAGTGGGGAACAGGGGGCGTTTGGCTACACCTTC
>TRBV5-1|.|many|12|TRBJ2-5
CASSLDRETQYF
TGCGCCAGCAGCTTGGACCGAGAGACCCAGTACTTC
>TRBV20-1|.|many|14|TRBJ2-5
CSASFVGGQETQYF
TGCAGTGCTAGTTTCGTGGGAGGCCAAGAGACCCAGTACTTC
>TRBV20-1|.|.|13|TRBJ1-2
CSARDVSHYGYTF
TGCAGTGCTAGAGATGTCAGCCACTATGGCTACACCTTC
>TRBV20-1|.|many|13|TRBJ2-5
CSARLDPTETQYF
TGCAGTGCTAGACTTGACCCCACAGAGACCCAGTACTTC
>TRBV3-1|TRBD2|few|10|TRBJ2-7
CASGGVEQYF
TGTGCCAGCGGGGGGGTCGAGCAGTACTTC
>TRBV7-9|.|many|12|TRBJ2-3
CASSNSRDTQYF
TGTGCCAGCAGCAACAGCAGGGATACGCAGTATTTT
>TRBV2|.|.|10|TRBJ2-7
CASSGGPLHF
TGTGCCAGCAGTGGGGGTCCTCTCCACTTC
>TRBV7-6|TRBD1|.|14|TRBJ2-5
CASSGKDRGETQYF
TGTGCCAGCAGCGGCAAGGACAGGGGAGAGACCCAGTACTTC
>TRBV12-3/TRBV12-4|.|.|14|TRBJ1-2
CASSPGQFNYGYTF
TGTGCCAGCAGTCCTGGACAGTTTAACTATGGCTACACCTTC
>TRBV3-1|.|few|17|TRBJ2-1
CASSQGRGGAFVNEQFF
TGTGCCAGCAGCCAAGGCAGGGGGGGGGCCTTTGTCAATGAGCAGTTCTTC
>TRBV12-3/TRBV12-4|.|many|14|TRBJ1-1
CASSLQVMNTEAFF
TGTGCCAGCAGCCTTCAAGTCATGAACACTGAAGCTTTCTTT
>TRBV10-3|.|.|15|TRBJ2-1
CAIATSPNRDAGQFF
TGTGCCATCGCGACCTCGCCAAACCGTGACGCCGGGCAGTTCTTC
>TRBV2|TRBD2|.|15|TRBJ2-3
CASSRTSGGSDTQYF
TGTGCCAGCAGCCGGACTAGCGGGGGCTCAGATACGCAGTATTTT
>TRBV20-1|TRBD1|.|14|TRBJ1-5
CSARRQGHNQPQHF
TGCAGTGCTAGACGACAGGGACACAATCAGCCCCAGCATTTT
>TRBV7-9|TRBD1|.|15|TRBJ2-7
CASSLAGTGVVEQYF
TGTGCCAGCAGCTTGGCAGGGACAGGGGTCGTTGAGCAGTACTTC
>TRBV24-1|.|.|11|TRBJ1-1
CATSSTAEAFF
TGTGCCACCAGCAGTACGGCTGAAGCTTTCTTT
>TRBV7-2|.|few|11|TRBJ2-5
CASSREETQYF
TGTGCCAGCAGTCGCGAAGAGACCCAGTACTTC
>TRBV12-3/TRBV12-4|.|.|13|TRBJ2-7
CASSLGGQYEQYF
TGTGCCAGCAGTTTAGGGGGACAATACGAGCAGTACTTC